What follows are 30 T cell receptor beta chains derived from one specimen sequenced in a study of control samples from healthy donors and cancer patients. Some clones are missing from TCRdb's copy, which holds only in-frame ones; the method was immunoSEQ multiplex PCR. The sample includes 98,000 or so clones, just under 85% seen only once; the top ten take roughly 6.5%. The sample taken for sequencing was blood. The receptors were gathered from a man between 18 and 29 years old in good health.

This chain connects TRBV24-1 to TRBJ2-5; D may correspond to TRBD1 or TRBD2 (5 bases each). This CDR3 comprises 14 residues. Germline V gene data show CDR1 as KGHDR and CDR2 as SFDVKD. This chain's CDR3 is CATSEGPARETQYF. In nucleotides, the CDR3 is TGTGCTACTTCCGAGGGGCCCGCACGGGAGACCCAGTACTTC.

The chain is built from TRBV6-5 and TRBJ1-2; D unclear. The length of the CDR3 is 12 residues. V shed 7 bases and J shed 12 bases, with 18 bases lying between them. The germline CDR1 and CDR2 sequences are MNHEY and SVGAGI. The CDR3 DNA reads as TGTGCCAGCACGCCGTCCAACACGAGGGACACCTTC. This codes for CASTPSNTRDTF.

The rearrangement links TRBV12-3 or TRBV12-4 to TRBJ2-3; D uncertain. The CDR3 covers 13 residues. Trimming left V 3 bases short and J 4 bases short, with 8 bases between. CDR3 coding DNA: TGTGCCAGCAGTTTCGCCAGGCCAGATACGCAGTATTTT. This translates into CASSFARPDTQYF.

This clone was seen a single time. The V and J genes are TRBV4-1 and TRBJ2-3; 10 bases fit TRBD1. CDR3 length: 16 amino acids. Trimming took 2 bases from V and 4 from J; bases not matched to a gene: 6. Per germline, CDR1 MGHRA and CDR2 YSYEKL. In nucleotides, the CDR3 is TGCGCCAGCAGCCAAAAGGACAGGGGGGGGGCAGATACGCAGTATTTT. Its protein is CASSQKDRGGADTQYF.

The rearrangement uses TRBV2 and TRBJ2-1, with a tentative D call TRBD1 (6 bases). The V end was cut by 6 bases, the J end by 0 bases, with 9 bases between. The CDR3 loop spans 14 amino acids. Germline values: CDR1 SNHLY, CDR2 FYNNEI. CDR3 bases: TGTGCCAGCAGACAGGACAGCTCCTACAATGAGCAGTTCTTC. Amino acids: CASRQDSSYNEQFF.

This chain uses TRBV19 with TRBJ2-2; TRBD2 matches at 7 bases. Germline CDR1 is LNHDA and CDR2 is SQIVND (reference sequence). Trimming removed 9 bases from V and 4 bases from J; junction bases left unmatched: 11. The CDR3 length is 15 residues. The CDR3 is CASRASGVPTGELFF. The CDR3 DNA is TGTGCCAGCCGGGCGAGCGGGGTACCCACCGGGGAGCTGTTTTTT.

The chain couples TRBV28 to TRBJ1-4, with 12 bases fitting TRBD1. J gave up 14 bases and V 0 bases, and 4 bases lay outside the gene matches. CDR3 size: 14 residues. Germline V gives CDR1 MDHEN, CDR2 SYDVKM. The CDR3 is CASSLWGDRGRLFF. The CDR3 bases are TGTGCCAGCAGTTTATGGGGGGACAGGGGGCGTCTGTTTTTT.

V gene TRBV7-2 combines with J gene TRBJ1-2; D remains ambiguous. The germline gives CDR1 SGHTA, CDR2 FQGNSA. Trimming shortened V by 1 base and J by 4 bases, and 7 bases separated the two germline ends. This CDR3 spans 13 amino acids. CDR3 DNA sequence: TGTGCCAGCAGCTTAGACGGACTCTATGGCTACACCTTC. This translates into CASSLDGLYGYTF.

The V gene is TRBV9, the J gene TRBJ2-1, with 15 bases fitting TRBD2. CDR3 length: 17 residues. Germline V gene sequence: CDR1 SGDLS, CDR2 YYNGEE. The trim removed 3 bases at V and 2 bases at J, leaving 3 bases unmatched. CDR3 nucleotides: TGTGCCAGCAGCGCGGGACTAGCGGGGGGACCCTACAATGAGCAGTTCTTC. Translated: CASSAGLAGGPYNEQFF.

The V gene is TRBV24-1, the J gene TRBJ1-5; D uncertain. The CDR3 totals 14 residues. Germline CDR1 KGHDR, CDR2 SFDVKD. The ends were cut back, 1 base at V and 5 bases at J, with 8 bases in the middle. Here the CDR3 DNA reads TGTGCCACCAGTGATTTAGGGAGGGATCAGCCCCAGCATTTT. Translation: CATSDLGRDQPQHF.

This chain connects TRBV11-3 to TRBJ1-5; tentatively, D is TRBD1 (5 bases). CDR3 length: 14 amino acids. Trimming took off 1 base at V and 4 bases at J, with 8 bases between the two ends. Germline V CDR1 and CDR2: SGHNT, YENEEA. The DNA for the CDR3 is TGTGCCAGCAGCTTAGGGACAAATAATCAGCCCCAGCATTTT. Translating it yields CASSLGTNNQPQHF.

This clone was counted between two and nine times. Here the CDR3 reads CASSLDRVNGELFF. CDR3 DNA: TGTGCCAGCAGTCTGGACAGGGTGAACGGGGAGCTGTTTTTT. The gene calls are TRBV6-2 or TRBV6-3 and TRBJ2-2; 8 nucleotides agree with TRBD1. Germline CDR1 MNHEY, CDR2 SVGEGT. Trimming cost V 5 bases and J 7 bases; bases outside gene matches: 6. The CDR3 sequence is 14 residues long.

The V call is TRBV4-1, the J call TRBJ1-1; 9 nucleotides line up with TRBD1. The trim removed 4 bases at V and 8 bases at J, leaving 11 bases unmatched. The germline V gene encodes CDR1 MGHRA and CDR2 YSYEKL. The CDR3 is 15 amino acids. The CDR3 bases are TGCGCCAGCAGCCGCCCCCTACAGGGGGCCGGGGAAGCTTTCTTT. Protein: CASSRPLQGAGEAFF.

The chain combines TRBV3-1 (or the pseudogene TRBV3-2) with TRBJ2-3, with TRBD2 matching 8 bases. The CDR3 runs 14 residues. The V and J ends lost 2 bases and 6 bases, in that order; junction bases with no gene match: 4. Germline loops: CDR1 LGHDT, CDR2 YNNKEL (reference sequence). The CDR3 region is CASSQSGGADTQYF. The CDR3 DNA reads TGTGCCAGCAGCCAATCGGGGGGGGCCGATACGCAGTATTTT.

This clone is termed medium-sized. The J gene is TRBJ1-1, the V gene TRBV11-2, with TRBD1 matching over 11 bases. After removal of 3 bases from V and 6 bases from J, the junction contained 0 bases not matched to a gene. Germline V gene lookup returns CDR1 SGHAT and CDR2 FQNNGV. The CDR3 extends over 13 amino acids. In nucleotides, the CDR3 is TGTGCCAGCAGCTTGGACAGGGGGCCTGAAGCTTTCTTT. Translated, it gives CASSLDRGPEAFF.

The chain is built from TRBV7-6 and TRBJ2-3, with a weak D call TRBD2 (6 bases). This CDR3 has 16 amino acids. Between the trimmed V and J ends, which lost 0 bases and 4 bases, there was a span of 14 bases. CDR1 is SGHVS and CDR2 is FNYEAQ in the germline V gene. As DNA, the CDR3 is TGTGCCAGCAGCTTAGCGGTGGCAGGCGGGGCAGATACGCAGTATTTT. It translates to CASSLAVAGGADTQYF.

Only a few counts were recorded for this clone. The V call is TRBV2, the J call TRBJ1-1; 8 bases fit TRBD1. V shed 3 bases and J 11 bases; nucleotides not matched to a gene: 5. The CDR3 has 12 amino acids. Germline V gives CDR1 SNHLY, CDR2 FYNNEI. CDR3 sequence: CASSDRGLNAFF. CDR3 in DNA: TGTGCCAGCAGTGACAGGGGGCTGAATGCTTTCTTT.

The chain has TRBV18 and TRBJ2-7; TRBD2 might be the D (5 bases). CDR1 KGHSH and CDR2 LQKENI come from the germline V gene. Trimming took 3 bases from V and 3 from J, leaving 21 bases between them. This CDR3 has 17 amino acids. CDR3: CASSPAMRVPLFYEQYV. The CDR3, as DNA: TGTGCCAGCTCACCTGCAATGAGGGTCCCCCTCTTCTACGAGCAGTACGTC.

The table lists this clone with a few counts. This sequence joins TRBV13 and TRBJ2-3; D not certain. The CDR3 loop spans 15 amino acids. Germline V lookup: CDR1 PRHDT, CDR2 FYEKMQ (reference sequence). V was pared by 5 bases and J by 5 bases, with 17 bases between. CDR3 DNA sequence: TGTGCCAGCAGCCCCACCGCTGGTCTGGTAGATACGCAGTATTTT. Protein sequence: CASSPTAGLVDTQYF.

This sequence joins TRBV10-3 and TRBJ2-1, with a tentative D call TRBD1 (5 bases). Deletions cut 4 bases from V and 3 bases from J, with 7 bases between. The CDR3 spans 13 residues. The germline V gene has CDR1 ENHRY and CDR2 SYGVKD. CDR3 nucleotide sequence: TGTGCCATCAGTGGGACACACTACAATGAGCAGTTCTTC. Residues: CAISGTHYNEQFF.

V and J are TRBV15 and TRBJ1-3; no firm D call. This CDR3 comprises 17 residues. The V gene's germline CDR1 is LNHNV and CDR2 YYDKDF (reference sequence). Trimming shortened V by 0 bases and J by 0 bases, and 12 bases separated the two germline ends. The CDR3 DNA reads TGTGCCACCAGCAGAGATGGAGCGGGGATCTCTGGAAACACCATATATTTT. It specifies CATSRDGAGISGNTIYF.

V gene TRBV6-2 or TRBV6-3 combines with J gene TRBJ2-7; 11 nucleotides align to TRBD1. The V gene end was trimmed by 2 bases and the J gene end by 5 bases; junction bases not matched to a gene: 8. Germline CDR1 reads MNHEY; CDR2 reads SVGEGT. There are 16 residues in the CDR3. The CDR3: CASSYVARTGGDEQYF. The CDR3 nucleotides are TGTGCCAGCAGTTACGTCGCGAGGACAGGGGGCGACGAGCAGTACTTC.

This clone was seen only a few times. This rearrangement joins TRBV6-6 to TRBJ2-1; TRBD2 matches at 13 bases. V lost 5 bases to trimming and J lost 3 bases; unmatched junction nucleotides: 10. Per the germline V gene, CDR1 is MNHNY and CDR2 is SVGAGI (reference sequence). This CDR3 is 18 amino acids long. The CDR3, as DNA: TGTGCCAGCAGTCCTCGACTAGCGGGGGGCCCTAACTACAATGAGCAGTTCTTC. Amino acid sequence: CASSPRLAGGPNYNEQFF.

V usage is TRBV24-1 and J usage is TRBJ2-1, with 15 nucleotides matching TRBD2. The V and J ends lost 4 bases and 2 bases, in that order; junction bases with no gene match: 5. The CDR3 runs 18 residues. Germline-derived CDR1 and CDR2 are KGHDR and SFDVKD. Here the CDR3 reads CATSDPGTSGGTYNEQFF. CDR3 nucleotide sequence: TGTGCCACCAGTGACCCAGGGACTAGCGGGGGGACCTACAATGAGCAGTTCTTC.

The chain joins TRBV7-8 to TRBJ2-1; 10 nucleotides match TRBD2. The length of the CDR3 is 16 residues. V lost 8 bases to trimming and J lost 0 bases; unmatched junction nucleotides: 7. The germline V gene has CDR1 SGHVS and CDR2 FQNEAQ. The CDR3, as DNA: TGTGCCAGCCGCAGTAGCGGGGGGACCTCCTACAATGAGCAGTTCTTC. Residues: CASRSSGGTSYNEQFF. The full variable domain, with the rest looked up from reference TRBV7-8 and TRBJ2-1, is GAGVSQSPRYKVAKRGQDVALRCDPISGHVSLFWYQQALGQGPEFLTYFQNEAQLDKSGLPSDRFFAERPEGSVSTLKIQRTQQEDSAVYLCASRSSGGTSYNEQFFGPGTRLTVL.

This clone came up once. The chain has TRBV5-6 and TRBJ2-3; 13 nucleotides line up with TRBD2. The length of the CDR3 is 18 residues. From germline, CDR1 is SGHDT and CDR2 YYEEEE. V gave up 6 bases and J gave up 3 bases; unmatched junction bases: 13. The CDR3 coding sequence is TGTGCCAGCAACTCGCCCGGACTAGCGGGGGCCGTAACAGATACGCAGTATTTT. Its protein is CASNSPGLAGAVTDTQYF.

The table lists this clone with a count of one. This rearrangement joins TRBV10-3 to TRBJ1-1; D gene uncertain. The CDR3 sequence is 14 residues long. Trimming shortened V by 4 bases and J by 5 bases, and 14 bases separated the two germline ends. CDR1 and CDR2 from the germline V gene are ENHRY and SYGVKD. The CDR3, as DNA: TGTGCCATCAGTGTCAACTCTAAGGGAACTGAAGCTTTCTTT. Its protein is CAISVNSKGTEAFF.

This clone was recorded only once. The V call is TRBV6-4, the J call TRBJ2-7; the match to TRBD1 covers 7 bases. Germline-derived CDR1 and CDR2 are MRHNA and SNTAGT. With 4 bases clipped from V and 0 bases from J, the junction kept 9 bases outside the gene matches. The CDR3 is made up of 16 amino acids. In DNA, the CDR3 is TGTGCCAGCAGTGGCCGTTTTGGGACAGTCTCCTACGAGCAGTACGTC. It specifies CASSGRFGTVSYEQYV.

By frequency in the sample, this clone is medium-sized. The sample holds other DNA sequences that translate to the same CDR3. This chain uses TRBV6-1 with TRBJ2-5, with TRBD2 matching over 12 bases. Germline V gene lookup returns CDR1 MNHNS and CDR2 SASEGT. The CDR3 is 15 amino acids. V gave up 2 bases and J gave up 2 bases; unmatched junction bases: 0. This CDR3 reads CASSELAGGQETQYF. CDR3 bases: TGTGCCAGCAGTGAACTAGCGGGGGGGCAAGAGACCCAGTACTTC.

The rearrangement joins TRBV12-1 to TRBJ2-7; the table's D call TRBD1 went unverified against the DNA. TRBV12-1 is described as a pseudogene. The CDR3 spans 14 residues. The CDR3 DNA follows: TGTGCCAGCAGCTCCACCGGGACAGCCTACGAGCAGTACGTC. Its protein is CASSSTGTAYEQYV.